This T cell receptor (beta chain) came from a study of regulatory T cells in long-lasting Graves disease. The time point here: newly diagnosed GD, antithyroid drugs for less than 3 months. PBMC-extracted RNA yielded the TCR library. This clonotype was seen a handful of times. With iRepertoire HTBI primers and Arm-PCR of CDR3 regions, TCR beta libraries were built. TCRdb called the multiplex PCR reads again in MiXCR, with one record for every CDR3 protein. The table shows about 520,000 distinct CDR3 sequences, with 12% occurring only once. This CDR3 comprises 15 residues. Germline CDR1 and CDR2: MNHEY and SVGEGT. Between the trimmed V and J ends, which lost 6 bases and 4 bases, there was a span of 16 bases. This sample was also put to use in a study of T cells in Graves' hyperthyroidism and ophthalmopathy.

Sequencing was performed on peripheral blood mononuclear cells (PBMCs), taken at new diagnosis, from a patient treated with antithyroid drugs. The clonotype originates from a woman in her twenties or thirties with Graves disease. V gene TRBV6-2 or TRBV6-3 combines with J gene TRBJ1-3; no clear D gene. The CDR3 DNA reads TGTGCCAGCAGCCCCTTGCCGGGTAGAGGAAACACCATATATTTT. It codes for CASSPLPGRGNTIYF.